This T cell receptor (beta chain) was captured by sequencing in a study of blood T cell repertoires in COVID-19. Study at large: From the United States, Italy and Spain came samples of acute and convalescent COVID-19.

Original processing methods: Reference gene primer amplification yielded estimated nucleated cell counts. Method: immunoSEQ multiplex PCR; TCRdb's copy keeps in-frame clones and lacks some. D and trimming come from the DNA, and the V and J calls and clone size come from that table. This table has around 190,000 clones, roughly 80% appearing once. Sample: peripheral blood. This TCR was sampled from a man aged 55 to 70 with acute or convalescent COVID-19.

DNA of the CDR3: TGTGCCAGCAGTGATCCGGGACAGGGGGTAGAGACCCAGTACTTC. Translating gives CASSDPGQGVETQYF. The chain employs TRBV25-1 and TRBJ2-5, with TRBD1 identical over 11 bases. The CDR3 length is 15 residues. Germline values: CDR1 MGHDK, CDR2 SYGVNS. V was pared by 3 bases and J by 4 bases, with 4 bases of the junction left unmatched.